The next 16 T cell receptor beta chains were all read from a single sample in a study of blood T cells in healthy people across ages. A second PCR of roughly 7 to 11 cycles used a sample-barcoded 5' primer and a J-beta primer mix. From the 5' RACE reads, TCRdb called clonotypes with MiXCR, one entry per CDR3 protein. The profile shows approximately 730,000 distinct CDR3 sequences, 53% of them singletons. Sequences were obtained from blood. Source of these receptors: an elderly man in good health.

This clonotype has a handful of counts. This chain joins TRBV7-2 and TRBJ2-4; tentative D call: TRBD1 (5 bases). The end of the DNA is better explained by TRBJ2-7, so the J call may be wrong. Germline V gene data show CDR1 as SGHTA and CDR2 as FQGNSA. This CDR3 has 13 residues. The CDR3 spells CASSPFPGYEQYF. The CDR3 coding sequence is TGTGCCAGCAGCCCCTTCCCAGGGTACGAGCAGTACTTC.

The rearrangement links TRBV7-9 to TRBJ1-2; 7 positions agree with TRBD1. Germline CDR1 is SEHNR and CDR2 is FQNEAQ (reference sequence). V lost 3 bases, J lost 4 bases, and 11 bases stayed unmatched. The CDR3 spans 16 residues. Here the CDR3 reads CASSFGTEGLRYGYTF. In nucleotides, the CDR3 is TGTGCCAGCAGCTTCGGGACAGAGGGACTCCGCTATGGCTACACCTTC.

The chain joins TRBV20-1 to TRBJ2-7; TRBD1 matches 7 bases. The CDR3 spans 15 residues. Germline V gene lookup returns CDR1 DFQATT and CDR2 SNEGSKA (reference sequence). V was clipped by 5 bases and J by 1 base; unmatched bases: 11. The CDR3 is CSAFGDSLGSYEQYF. The CDR3 region has the DNA TGCAGTGCTTTCGGGGACAGCTTAGGGTCCTACGAGCAGTACTTC.

This clonotype was found a few times. The chain is built from TRBV12-3 or TRBV12-4 and TRBJ1-2; 8 bases are a match to TRBD1. The CDR3 length is 14 residues. After removal of 7 bases from V and 8 bases from J, the junction contained 12 bases not matched to a gene. The CDR3 loop is CASTRDRGSRGYTF. The DNA of the CDR3 is TGTGCCAGCACACGAGACAGGGGCTCAAGGGGCTACACCTTC.

The table lists this clonotype with a count of one. The chain combines TRBV20-1 with TRBJ2-1; the match to TRBD2 covers 9 bases. V lost 6 bases and J lost 3; bases outside the gene matches: 6. CDR1 DFQATT and CDR2 SNEGSKA come from the germline V gene (reference sequence). CDR3 length equals 14 residues. The CDR3 DNA follows: TGCAGTGCAGAAGCGGGGGGTATCTACAATGAGCAGTTCTTC. Translated, it gives CSAEAGGIYNEQFF.

This clonotype was observed a few times. The J gene is TRBJ2-5, the V gene TRBV6-2 or TRBV6-3; 12 bases map to TRBD2. The CDR3 runs 15 residues. After removal of 2 bases from V and 5 bases from J, the junction contained 3 bases not matched to a gene. Germline CDR1 and CDR2: MNHEY and SVGEGT. The CDR3 protein is CASSYVGLAGETQYF. The CDR3, as DNA: TGTGCCAGCAGTTACGTCGGACTAGCGGGGGAGACCCAGTACTTC.

The table lists this clonotype with a few counts. CDR3 protein: CASSQLGFGNEQFF. The CDR3 DNA sequence: TGTGCCAGCAGCCAACTAGGATTCGGCAATGAGCAGTTCTTC. The genes are TRBV3-1 and TRBJ2-1; D unresolved. The CDR3 has 14 residues. The V gene lost 2 bases and the J gene lost 6 bases, with 11 bases spanning the gap. The germline V gene has CDR1 LGHDT and CDR2 YNNKEL (reference sequence).

The chain uses TRBV5-5 and TRBJ2-1; 12 bases match TRBD2. Germline V gene sequence: CDR1 SGHKS, CDR2 YYEKEE (reference sequence). J gave up 6 bases and V 5 bases, and 6 bases lay outside the gene matches. This CDR3 has 15 residues. CDR3 DNA: TGTGCCAGCAGAGATGGACTAGCGGGACCCAATGAGCAGTTCTTC. Translation: CASRDGLAGPNEQFF.

The gene calls are TRBV25-1 and TRBJ2-4, with a possible D match to TRBD2 (5 bases). V was pared by 4 bases and J by 0 bases, with 10 bases between. Germline V lookup: CDR1 MGHDK, CDR2 SYGVNS. This CDR3 is 15 amino acids long. The CDR3: CASSAGVIAKNIQYF. CDR3 sequence (DNA): TGTGCCAGCAGTGCCGGGGTGATAGCCAAAAACATTCAGTACTTC.

V usage is TRBV3-1 and J usage is TRBJ1-6, with TRBD1 as a possible D gene (5 bases). Germline CDR1 LGHDT, CDR2 YNNKEL (reference sequence). The V and J ends lost 4 bases and 7 bases respectively, with 11 bases between them. This CDR3 has 14 residues. The CDR3 region is CASSPGRENSPLHF. CDR3 sequence (DNA): TGTGCCAGCAGCCCGGGACGGGAGAATTCACCCCTCCACTTT.

The table lists this clonotype with a few counts. The chain uses TRBV5-1 and TRBJ1-1; D is uncertain. V was cut by 4 bases and J by 0 bases, with 13 bases left in between. The CDR3 extends over 15 amino acids. CDR1 is SGHRS and CDR2 is YFSETQ in the germline V gene. In DNA, the CDR3 is TGCGCCAGCAGCCCGCGCCCGTCCATGAACACTGAAGCTTTCTTT. Translation: CASSPRPSMNTEAFF.

This clonotype has only a few counts. The CDR3 DNA is TGCAGTGCTAGAGATCCCACCGGGACAGGGGTCGTTAATGAGCAGTACTTC. Translating it yields CSARDPTGTGVVNEQYF. The chain carries TRBV20-1 and TRBJ2-5; 10 positions match TRBD1. The CDR3 consists of 17 residues. Trimming removed 0 bases from V and 11 bases from J; junction bases left unmatched: 18. CDR1 DFQATT and CDR2 SNEGSKA come from the germline V gene (reference sequence).

This clonotype was picked up a small number of times. The junction departs from the called germline gene at one end, perhaps through a read error. The chain has TRBV12-3 or TRBV12-4 and TRBJ1-2, with 10 bases fitting TRBD1. The CDR3 loop spans 11 amino acids. In nucleotides, the CDR3 is TGTGCTAGCAGGGACAGGGGAGGCTACACCTTC. Amino acid sequence: CASRDRGGYTF.

The V call is TRBV13, the J call TRBJ2-1; D is perhaps TRBD2 (5 bases). The CDR3 runs 14 residues. V was trimmed by 6 bases and J by 3 bases, leaving 12 bases between them. Germline lookup yields CDR1 PRHDT and CDR2 FYEKMQ (reference sequence). The CDR3: CASRAGRVYNEQFF. In DNA form, the CDR3 reads TGTGCCAGCAGAGCCGGGCGGGTCTACAATGAGCAGTTCTTC.

The genes are TRBV4-1 and TRBJ2-4; D remains ambiguous. V lost 4 bases and J lost 6, with 19 bases in between. Germline V gene lookup returns CDR1 MGHRA and CDR2 YSYEKL. The CDR3 is made up of 16 amino acids. The CDR3 DNA is TGCGCCAGCAGCCCTACGTCAGGTCACGACATAAACATTCAGTACTTC. This encodes CASSPTSGHDINIQYF.

This chain joins TRBV5-1 and TRBJ2-5, with D perhaps TRBD1 (5 bases). CDR1 and CDR2 (germline): SGHRS, YFSETQ. Trimming stripped 0 bases from V and 4 bases from J, with 16 bases between. CDR3 length: 16 residues. In DNA, the CDR3 is TGCGCCAGCAGCTTGGGAACAGGTTCCCTACGAGAGACCCAGTACTTC. This gives the protein CASSLGTGSLRETQYF.